This TCR beta chain was retrieved from a study of tumor-infiltrating lymphocytes in oesophageal squamous cell carcinoma. TCRdb re-derived calls from the PCR reads in MiXCR, one entry per CDR3 protein. Here the sample spans fewer than 18,000 distinct CDR3 sequences, about half being singletons. Germline assignment: CDR1 MDHEN and CDR2 SYDVKM. This CDR3 has 14 residues. This chain links TRBV28 with TRBJ1-2, with 7 bases aligning to TRBD1. The J call may be in error: the DNA end matches TRBJ2-7 better. The sample consisted of esophageal tumor tissue. This TCR derives from a male donor with esophageal squamous cell carcinoma. The CDR3 here is CASSPSGGSYEQYF. Here the CDR3 DNA reads TGTGCCAGCAGTCCATCAGGGGGTTCCTACGAGCAGTACTTC.